These 18 T cell receptor beta chains were sequenced from one sample in a study of CD8 T cells in ankylosing spondylitis. TCRdb analysed the 5' RACE reads with MiXCR anew, one entry per CDR3 protein. There are 150,000 to 200,000 distinct CDR3 sequences in the sample; around a third occur only once, and 6% lies in the top ten. Sequencing was performed on synovial fluid, either unsorted or a sorted T cell fraction (not recorded which). The receptors derive from a male donor with ankylosing spondylitis.

There are many counts of this clonotype. The chain employs TRBV5-1 and TRBJ2-1; 9 nucleotides line up with TRBD2. The length of the CDR3 is 16 residues. J gave up 7 bases and V 0 bases, and 8 bases lay outside the gene matches. Germline CDR1 SGHRS, CDR2 YFSETQ. CDR3 in amino acids: CASSLGAGGVRNEQFF. The CDR3 coding sequence is TGCGCCAGCAGCTTGGGAGCGGGAGGAGTGAGGAATGAGCAGTTCTTC.

This clonotype was recorded many times. The chain employs TRBV12-3 or TRBV12-4 and TRBJ1-4; no definite D call. There are 13 residues in the CDR3. The V end lost 3 bases, the J end lost 7 bases, and 9 bases lay between the germline ends. The CDR3 DNA is TGTGCCAGCAGTTTCTGGGGTGGTGAAAAACTGTTTTTT. It yields the protein CASSFWGGEKLFF.

This clonotype was detected many times. The rearrangement links TRBV5-1 to TRBJ2-3; 8 nucleotides line up with TRBD1. Germline-derived CDR1 and CDR2 are SGHRS and YFSETQ. The CDR3 sequence is 16 residues long. J gave up 3 bases and V 4 bases, and 10 bases lay outside the gene matches. CDR3 nucleotides: TGCGCCAGCAGCCCCCCGGGACAGGAGATAACAGATACGCAGTATTTT. Amino acid sequence: CASSPPGQEITDTQYF.

This clonotype was observed many times. The J gene is TRBJ2-7, the V gene TRBV5-6; TRBD2 matches 7 bases. The CDR3 covers 16 residues. CDR1 and CDR2 (germline): SGHDT, YYEEEE. The V and J ends lost 2 bases and 6 bases, in that order; junction bases with no gene match: 14. The CDR3 DNA reads TGTGCCAGCAGCTTCCGGACGGGGAGACTAGCATCCGAGCAGTACTTC. Translating gives CASSFRTGRLASEQYF. The full variable domain, rest sourced from reference TRBV5-6 and TRBJ2-7, is DAGVTQSPTHLIKTRGQQVTLRCSPKSGHDTVSWYQQALGQGPQFIFQYYEEEERQRGNFPDRFSGHQFPNYSSELNVNALLLGDSALYLCASSFRTGRLASEQYFGPGTRLTVT.

This chain joins TRBV20-1 and TRBJ2-7; 9 nucleotides match TRBD2. The CDR3 runs 17 residues. The germline gives CDR1 DFQATT, CDR2 SNEGSKA (reference sequence). V shed 5 bases and J 1 base; nucleotides not matched to a gene: 15. CDR3 in amino acids: CSAPQMRGGGASYEQYF. The CDR3 DNA reads as TGCAGTGCTCCCCAAATGCGGGGGGGCGGCGCGTCCTACGAGCAGTACTTC.

This clonotype was seen a few times. The genes are TRBV5-6 and TRBJ2-3, with 7 positions matching TRBD1. CDR1 and CDR2 (germline): SGHDT, YYEEEE. There are 15 residues in the CDR3. Trimming took 4 bases from V and 6 from J; bases not matched to a gene: 11. This chain's CDR3 is CASSAETGLFDTQYF. CDR3 coding DNA: TGTGCCAGCAGCGCTGAGACAGGGTTGTTTGATACGCAGTATTTT.

The rearrangement uses TRBV27 and TRBJ2-5; D possibly corresponds to TRBD2 (5 bases). The V end lost 4 bases, the J end lost 6 bases, and 12 bases lay between the germline ends. CDR1 MNHEY and CDR2 SMNVEV come from the germline V gene (reference sequence). The CDR3 loop spans 13 amino acids. The CDR3 spells CASSSSGLKTQYF. CDR3 nucleotides: TGTGCCAGCAGTTCCAGCGGCTTAAAGACCCAGTACTTC.

The chain couples TRBV19 to TRBJ2-1; 8 bases are a match to TRBD2. V shed 5 bases, J shed 6 bases, and the junction held 9 bases outside the gene matches. Germline CDR1 and CDR2: LNHDA and SQIVND (reference sequence). This CDR3 region has 15 residues. CDR3 DNA sequence: TGTGCCAGTAGTCCTAGGTGGACTAGCAGCAATGAGCAGTTCTTC. Its protein is CASSPRWTSSNEQFF.

The chain links TRBV5-5 to TRBJ2-5; 14 positions agree with TRBD2. Per germline, CDR1 SGHKS and CDR2 YYEKEE (reference sequence). Trimming took 4 bases from V and 4 from J; bases not matched to a gene: 9. The CDR3 sequence is 17 residues long. This CDR3 is CASSPGTSGGLLETQYF. In DNA, the CDR3 is TGTGCCAGCAGCCCCGGGACTAGCGGGGGACTGCTAGAGACCCAGTACTTC.

There are many counts of this clonotype. The V call is TRBV25-1, the J call TRBJ1-1; D not resolved. With 8 bases removed from V and 0 bases from J, the gap between germline ends came to 10 bases. This CDR3 has 13 amino acids. CDR1 MGHDK and CDR2 SYGVNS come from the germline V gene. This chain's CDR3 is CASRRNMNTEAFF. The DNA for the CDR3 is TGTGCCAGCCGACGGAACATGAACACTGAAGCTTTCTTT. The full variable domain, its missing parts supplied by reference TRBV25-1 and TRBJ1-1, is EADIYQTPRYLVIGTGKKITLECSQTMGHDKMYWYQQDPGMELHLIHYSYGVNSTEKGDLSSESTVSRIRTEHFPLTLESARPSHTSQYLCASRRNMNTEAFFGQGTRLTVV.

This clonotype was counted a few times. The chain couples TRBV27 to TRBJ2-7, with 11 positions matching TRBD2. The CDR3 is 19 residues long. From germline, CDR1 is MNHEY and CDR2 SMNVEV (reference sequence). Unmatched junction bases numbered 19, after V lost 7 bases and J lost 2 bases. The CDR3 bases are TGTGCCAGCACCCCGGTTTTGGTGTTACGACTAGCGGGAACCTACGAGCAGTACTTC. Encoded protein: CASTPVLVLRLAGTYEQYF.

This chain connects TRBV27 to TRBJ2-7; D not certain. The CDR3 has 17 residues. The germline CDR1 and CDR2 sequences are MNHEY and SMNVEV (reference sequence). V lost 0 bases, J lost 0 bases, and 15 bases lay in between. The CDR3 nucleotides are TGTGCCAGCAGTTTATCAAGGGCAGGCAAAATCTCCTACGAGCAGTACTTC. Residues: CASSLSRAGKISYEQYF.

V usage is TRBV7-8 and J usage is TRBJ2-2, with TRBD2 identical over 7 bases. The trim removed 10 bases at V and 4 bases at J, leaving 9 bases unmatched. Germline V gene data show CDR1 as SGHVS and CDR2 as FQNEAQ. The length of the CDR3 is 14 residues. The CDR3 is CATTGLGFTGELFF. In nucleotides, the CDR3 is TGTGCCACCACCGGACTAGGTTTCACCGGGGAGCTGTTTTTT.

This clonotype appeared many times. The V gene is TRBV28, the J gene TRBJ2-7; the D gene is possibly TRBD2 (5 bases). The germline V gene has CDR1 MDHEN and CDR2 SYDVKM. V was trimmed by 8 bases and J by 1 base, leaving 12 bases between them. This CDR3 has 13 residues. CDR3 nucleotides: TGTGCCAGCCTCGATATAGCGTCCTACGAGCAGTACTTC. Protein sequence: CASLDIASYEQYF.

This sequence joins TRBV5-1 and TRBJ2-5; D may be TRBD1 (6 bases). The CDR3 has 15 amino acids. Trimming stripped 0 bases from V and 4 bases from J, with 13 bases between. Per the germline V gene, CDR1 is SGHRS and CDR2 is YFSETQ. DNA of the CDR3: TGCGCCAGCAGCTTGGCCGGACAGTATTCAGAGACCCAGTACTTC. This gives the protein CASSLAGQYSETQYF.

This clonotype was detected only a few times. The chain carries TRBV25-1 and TRBJ1-5, with TRBD1 matching 9 bases. Germline CDR1 MGHDK, CDR2 SYGVNS. The CDR3 extends over 19 amino acids. V trimming: 9 bases; J trimming: 1 base; junction bases outside the gene matches: 19. The CDR3 here is CASSGTGSGISWSNQPQHF. The CDR3 coding sequence is TGTGCCAGTTCCGGGACAGGGTCAGGAATCTCTTGGAGCAATCAGCCCCAGCATTTT. Filled out from reference TRBV25-1 and TRBJ1-5, the complete variable domain reads EADIYQTPRYLVIGTGKKITLECSQTMGHDKMYWYQQDPGMELHLIHYSYGVNSTEKGDLSSESTVSRIRTEHFPLTLESARPSHTSQYLCASSGTGSGISWSNQPQHFGDGTRLSIL.

The rearrangement links TRBV6-1 to TRBJ2-3, with TRBD2 identical over 9 bases. V trimming: 6 bases; J trimming: 2 bases; junction bases outside the gene matches: 3. The CDR3 has 14 residues. Germline loops: CDR1 MNHNS, CDR2 SASEGT. The CDR3 is CASRGLAVTDTQYF. Written as DNA, the CDR3 is TGTGCCAGCAGGGGACTAGCAGTCACAGATACGCAGTATTTT.

This clonotype was picked up a small number of times. The gene calls are TRBV2 and TRBJ1-1; 10 nucleotides line up with TRBD1. CDR1 and CDR2 from the germline V gene are SNHLY and FYNNEI. This CDR3 has 15 residues. The J segment lost 5 bases and the V segment lost 2 bases, leaving 5 bases of the junction unmatched. CDR3 DNA sequence: TGTGCCAGCAGTGAACGACAGGGGGCACGAACTGAAGCTTTCTTT. Translating it yields CASSERQGARTEAFF.